Below, 7 T cell receptor beta chains from the same sample are listed, as sequenced in a study of T-cell reconstitution after alpha-beta-depleted transplantation in children. Preparation of the TCRbeta library involved a method that used unique molecular identifiers. From the PCR reads, TCRdb called clonotypes with MiXCR, one entry per CDR3 protein. The table shows about 610,000 distinct CDR3 sequences, with under 12% occurring only once. The sequences come from PBMCs from the stem cell graft donor, collected from the stem cell graft. The receptors were sampled from a human donor who donated a stem cell graft to a child with acute myeloid leukemia.

This clonotype was seen a handful of times. V is TRBV5-5 and J is TRBJ1-1, with no clear D. Trimming stripped 0 bases from V and 1 base from J, with 13 bases between. The germline V gene encodes CDR1 SGHKS and CDR2 YYEKEE (reference sequence). The CDR3 length is 16 residues. The CDR3 is CASSLGAKVANTEAFF. The CDR3 nucleotides read TGTGCCAGCAGCTTGGGGGCAAAGGTGGCGAACACTGAAGCTTTCTTT.

This clonotype appeared many times. The CDR3 is CAISEIGLADLYNEQFF. The CDR3 DNA reads TGTGCCATCAGTGAAATAGGGCTAGCGGACCTGTACAATGAGCAGTTCTTC. This chain uses TRBV10-3 with TRBJ2-1, with TRBD2 matching over 7 bases. V lost 3 bases, J lost 4 bases, and 12 bases stayed unmatched. The CDR3 sequence is 17 residues long. Germline V gene lookup returns CDR1 ENHRY and CDR2 SYGVKD.

This clonotype was counted only a few times. The genes are TRBV7-2 and TRBJ1-1; D not resolved. CDR1 and CDR2 (germline): SGHTA, FQGNSA. Trimming removed 2 bases at V and 5 bases at J, with 6 bases between. The CDR3 contains 12 residues. This chain's CDR3 is CASSLKGTEAFF. The CDR3 region has the DNA TGTGCCAGCAGCTTAAAGGGAACTGAAGCTTTCTTT.

The chain has TRBV7-2 and TRBJ1-2; 9 bases agree with TRBD1. The CDR3 contains 14 residues. V dropped 5 bases and J dropped 8; count of bases not matched to a gene: 9. CDR1 and CDR2 (germline): SGHTA, FQGNSA. The CDR3 loop is CASSHGTGIGGYTF. The CDR3 DNA follows: TGTGCCAGCAGCCATGGGACAGGGATCGGCGGCTACACCTTC.

In its sample, this clonotype was seen many times. The rearrangement joins TRBV6-2 or TRBV6-3 to TRBJ1-3, with D hard to call. V was trimmed by 4 bases and J by 0 bases, leaving 13 bases between them. The CDR3 has 16 amino acids. Germline values: CDR1 MNHEY, CDR2 SVGEGT. CDR3 protein: CASSSPGKSSGNTIYF. The CDR3 bases are TGTGCCAGCAGTTCCCCCGGCAAGAGCTCTGGAAACACCATATATTTT.

The chain employs TRBV30 and TRBJ2-7; D tentatively fits TRBD1 or TRBD2 (5 bases each). Germline V gene data show CDR1 as GTSNPN and CDR2 as SVGIG (reference sequence). CDR3 size: 15 residues. The V end lost 3 bases, the J end lost 3 bases, and 18 bases lay between the germline ends. CDR3 sequence: CAWRGPAGTFYEQYF. CDR3 in DNA: TGTGCCTGGAGGGGGCCTGCGGGCACCTTCTACGAGCAGTACTTC.

This clonotype was seen repeatedly, ten times or more. Here the CDR3 reads CASSFLTGTSRSYNEQFF. The DNA for the CDR3 is TGTGCCAGCAGCTTTCTGACCGGGACTAGTAGGTCCTACAATGAGCAGTTCTTC. V usage is TRBV7-9 and J usage is TRBJ2-1, with 8 bases lining up with TRBD2. J gave up 1 base and V 3 bases, and 11 bases lay outside the gene matches. The CDR3 totals 18 residues. CDR1 and CDR2 from the germline V gene are SEHNR and FQNEAQ (reference sequence).